This entry is about one T cell receptor (beta chain). The entry originates in a study of T cell changes during pregnancy in multiple sclerosis. Clones were read by immunoSEQ multiplex PCR, and TCRdb kept only the in-frame ones, dropping some. Of 55,000 to 85,000 clones in the sample, 80% to 95% are singletons; the top ten hold about 0.27%. V gave up 6 bases and J gave up 3 bases, with 11 bases separating them. Germline CDR1 is MDHEN and CDR2 is SYDVKM. The CDR3 is 14 residues long. The chain has TRBV28 and TRBJ1-4; tentative D call: TRBD1 (6 bases). Sequencing used CD4+ T cells from peripheral blood mononuclear cells, obtained after pregnancy. This TCR derives from a female donor with multiple sclerosis, enrolled in a pregnancy study. The CDR3: CASRPGQANEKLFF. The CDR3 DNA follows: TGTGCCAGCAGGCCGGGACAAGCTAATGAAAAACTGTTTTTT.